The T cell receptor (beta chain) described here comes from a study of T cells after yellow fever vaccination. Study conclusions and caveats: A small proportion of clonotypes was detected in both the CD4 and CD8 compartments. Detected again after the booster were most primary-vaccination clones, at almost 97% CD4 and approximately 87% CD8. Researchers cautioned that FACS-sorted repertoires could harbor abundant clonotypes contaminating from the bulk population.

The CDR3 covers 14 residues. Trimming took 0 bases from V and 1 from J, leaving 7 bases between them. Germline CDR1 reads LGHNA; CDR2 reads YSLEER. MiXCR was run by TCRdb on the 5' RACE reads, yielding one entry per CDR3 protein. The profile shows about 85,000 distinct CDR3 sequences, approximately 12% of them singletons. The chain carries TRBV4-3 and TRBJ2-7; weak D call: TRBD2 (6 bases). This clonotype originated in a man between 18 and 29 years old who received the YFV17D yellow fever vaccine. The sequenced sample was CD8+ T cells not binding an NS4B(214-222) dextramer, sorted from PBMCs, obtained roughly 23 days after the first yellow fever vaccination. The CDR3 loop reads CASSQDGGSYEQYF. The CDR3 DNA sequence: TGCGCCAGCAGCCAAGATGGGGGGTCCTACGAGCAGTACTTC.